Reported below is one TCR beta chain. Antigen: not known. TCRdb re-analyzed the 5' RACE reads; it lists each CDR3 protein once, without DNA. Found here are around 150,000 distinct CDR3 sequences; the top ten clones hold 2.4%. This entry belongs to a study of monozygotic twins with inflammatory bowel disease. Overall study findings and caveats: Clonotypes shared with others were fewer in IBD patients than in healthy twins, especially with disease activity.

This CDR3 region has 16 residues. The chain has TRBV12-3 or TRBV12-4 and TRBJ1-2; the D call from TCRdb, TRBD1, cannot be confirmed without DNA. Sequenced input: blood. The sequence was obtained from a human donor with ulcerative colitis or Crohn's disease, or a healthy co-twin of an affected twin (not recorded which). The CDR3 spells CASSFFQGAAAYGYTF.